This T cell receptor beta chain is drawn from a study of blood T cell repertoires in COVID-19. Clones were read by immunoSEQ multiplex PCR, and TCRdb kept only the in-frame ones, dropping some. This sample carries 150,000 to 200,000 clones, approximately 87% of them seen once, and the ten largest clones take roughly 4%. V was pared by 0 bases and J by 2 bases, with 11 bases between. Germline assignment: CDR1 LNHNV and CDR2 YYDKDF (reference sequence). This CDR3 contains 16 residues. The V call is TRBV15, the J call TRBJ2-1; possible D gene TRBD1, 5 bases. This clonotype was obtained from an older woman with acute or convalescent COVID-19. Sequencing was carried out using peripheral blood. The CDR3 region is CATSRDRSRAYNEQFF. The CDR3 nucleotides are TGTGCCACCAGCAGAGATAGGAGCAGGGCCTACAATGAGCAGTTCTTC.